Listed below are T cell receptor beta chains from one sample, sequenced in a study of regulatory T cells in long-lasting Graves disease. TCRdb re-called the multiplex PCR reads with MiXCR, one entry per CDR3 protein. The profile shows 400,000 to 500,000 distinct CDR3 sequences, 14% of them singletons. These data also featured in a second study, about T cells in Graves' hyperthyroidism and ophthalmopathy.

Material: peripheral blood mononuclear cells (PBMCs), obtained at new diagnosis, from a patient treated with antithyroid drugs. The receptors originated from a woman aged 45-59 years with Graves disease. Each CDR3 is given with its conserved first and last residue. The order of the fields is clone size, V gene, D gene, CDR3 length, J gene, CDR3 protein, CDR3 DNA. D genes are given only for firm matches. Size is omitted from some rows. Given values are once, few, many or a class for expanded clones.

abundance: many
v_gene: TRBV9
d_gene: .
len: 13
j_gene: TRBJ2-7
CDR3aa: CASSQGRGYEQYF
CDR3nt: TGTGCCAGCAGCCAGGGCCGCGGGTACGAGCAGTACTTC

abundance: .
v_gene: TRBV29-1
d_gene: .
len: 12
j_gene: TRBJ2-2
CDR3aa: CSVEDLTGELFF
CDR3nt: TGCAGCGTTGAAGACCTCACCGGGGAGCTGTTTTTT

abundance: many
v_gene: TRBV30
d_gene: .
len: 15
j_gene: TRBJ1-5
CDR3aa: CAWCSGRLPNQPQHF
CDR3nt: TGTGCCTGGTGCTCCGGACGGTTACCTAATCAGCCCCAGCATTTT

abundance: many
v_gene: TRBV28
d_gene: .
len: 15
j_gene: TRBJ2-7
CDR3aa: CASSSSRSAFYEQYF
CDR3nt: TGTGCCAGCAGTTCCTCGAGGTCAGCTTTCTACGAGCAGTACTTC

abundance: .
v_gene: TRBV20-1
d_gene: TRBD1
len: 13
j_gene: TRBJ2-7
CDR3aa: CSATGTEYYEQYF
CDR3nt: TGCAGTGCTACCGGGACAGAATACTACGAGCAGTACTTC

abundance: few
v_gene: TRBV20-1
d_gene: .
len: 14
j_gene: TRBJ2-7
CDR3aa: CSARGPPVIYEQYF
CDR3nt: TGCAGTGCTAGAGGCCCCCCGGTTATCTACGAGCAGTACTTC

abundance: many
v_gene: TRBV11-2
d_gene: TRBD1
len: 14
j_gene: TRBJ1-1
CDR3aa: CASSRQGRVYEAFF
CDR3nt: TGTGCCAGCAGCCGACAGGGGCGCGTATATGAAGCTTTCTTT

abundance: .
v_gene: TRBV9
d_gene: .
len: 13
j_gene: TRBJ2-5
CDR3aa: CASSASRHGTQYF
CDR3nt: TGTGCCAGCAGCGCTTCTAGACATGGGACCCAGTACTTC

abundance: many
v_gene: TRBV18
d_gene: .
len: 16
j_gene: TRBJ2-1
CDR3aa: CASSPSSNRVNNEQFF
CDR3nt: TGTGCCAGCTCGCCGAGTAGTAACAGGGTGAACAATGAGCAGTTCTTC

abundance: many
v_gene: TRBV12-5
d_gene: .
len: 13
j_gene: TRBJ2-3
CDR3aa: CASGLGNTDTQYF
CDR3nt: TGTGCTAGTGGTTTGGGGAACACAGATACGCAGTATTTT

abundance: .
v_gene: TRBV7-9
d_gene: TRBD2
len: 14
j_gene: TRBJ2-1
CDR3aa: CASSLELAGGGTFF
CDR3nt: TGTGCCAGCAGCTTAGAGTTAGCGGGAGGGGGGACGTTCTTC

abundance: many
v_gene: TRBV19
d_gene: .
len: 14
j_gene: TRBJ2-7
CDR3aa: CASSIRHSSYEQYF
CDR3nt: TGTGCCAGTAGTATTCGGCATAGCTCCTACGAGCAGTACTTC